The sequence of this T cell receptor (beta chain) was determined in a study of beta chain features in type 1 diabetes. Study at large: Investigators examined some 110,000,000 sorted cells across all samples.

Germline CDR1 is KGHSH and CDR2 is LQKENI. V lost 6 bases, J lost 1 base, and 12 bases lay in between. The CDR3 consists of 14 residues. Cell sorting via CD45RO/CCR7/CD25/CD127/CD95/CD27 was performed to obtain CD4+ naive, central memory, regulatory and stem cell-like memory cells. What was sequenced were expressed TCRB transcripts, since all of the isolated RNA had been reverse transcribed. The data were produced by immunoSEQ multiplex PCR, yet TCRdb's version contains in-frame clones alone and is incomplete. The sample holds under 900,000 clones; roughly 15% are singletons and the top ten take 0.02% to 0.03%. Overall study findings and caveats: The study found fewer insertions and more deletions at VDJ junctions in type 1 diabetes patients. cDNA-based sequencing might over-represent cells highly expressing TCR.

There are a few counts of this clone. Its antigen is not identified. Source material: naive CD4+ T cells from blood. The chain joins TRBV18 to TRBJ1-1, with D perhaps matching TRBD1 (6 bases). This clonotype was obtained from a woman aged 18-30 years in good health. The CDR3 DNA follows: TGTGCCAGCTCCCAAGACAGGAAGAACACTGAAGCTTTCTTT. Its translation is CASSQDRKNTEAFF. Supplemented by reference TRBV18 and TRBJ1-1, the full variable domain reads NAGVMQNPRHLVRRRGQEARLRCSPMKGHSHVYWYRQLPEEGLKFMVYLQKENIIDESGMPKERFSAEFPKEGPSILRIQQVVRGDSAAYFCASSQDRKNTEAFFGQGTRLTVV.